The 15 T cell receptor beta chains presented below share a single source sample, sequenced in a study of blood T cell repertoires in COVID-19. TCRdb's copy holds only in-frame clones and misses some; the assay was immunoSEQ multiplex PCR. The data contain about 400,000 clones, just under 90% of them singletons. Sequenced: PBMCs or T cells enriched from blood (not recorded which). These receptors were taken from a woman aged 50 to 65 who had recovered from COVID-19.

The chain combines TRBV25-1 with TRBJ2-7, with TRBD2 matching over 9 bases. V lost 6 bases and J lost 1; bases outside the gene matches: 1. In germline, CDR1 is MGHDK, CDR2 SYGVNS. This CDR3 contains 13 residues. Here the CDR3 reads CASRAGGSYEQYF. CDR3 in DNA: TGTGCCAGCAGGGCGGGGGGGTCCTACGAGCAGTACTTC.

This chain uses TRBV7-2 with TRBJ1-2; D may be TRBD1 (6 bases). V was shortened by 4 bases and J by 6 bases, with 24 bases between the two germline ends. CDR3 size: 17 residues. Looked up from germline, CDR1 is SGHTA and CDR2 is FQGNSA. For the CDR3, the DNA is TGTGCCAGCAGCTATAACAGGGAGATCTTCCCAATTAATGGCTACACCTTC. Encoded protein: CASSYNREIFPINGYTF.

The chain carries TRBV10-3 and TRBJ1-2; D is possibly TRBD1 (6 bases). Per germline, CDR1 ENHRY and CDR2 SYGVKD. The CDR3 has 13 residues. V was cut by 8 bases and J by 5 bases, with 15 bases left in between. In DNA, the CDR3 is TGTGCCATCCGCCGAGGGACATCGTATGGCTACACCTTC. Its protein product is CAIRRGTSYGYTF.

This clone showed up just once. This chain links TRBV14 with TRBJ2-1; 10 bases fit TRBD2. J gave up 11 bases and V 1 base, and 8 bases lay outside the gene matches. Per germline, CDR1 SGHDN and CDR2 FVKESK. The CDR3 has 15 amino acids. The CDR3 reads CASSQVGLAGVKQFF. The DNA for the CDR3 is TGTGCCAGCAGCCAAGTAGGGCTAGCGGGGGTGAAGCAGTTCTTC.

The V gene is TRBV11-3, the J gene TRBJ2-1, with 9 bases fitting TRBD2. The V and J ends lost 4 bases and 6 bases, in that order; junction bases with no gene match: 13. CDR3 length: 17 residues. Germline loops: CDR1 SGHNT, CDR2 YENEEA. The CDR3 reads CASSSRTAGLASNEQFF. The CDR3 DNA follows: TGTGCCAGCAGCTCCAGGACGGCGGGACTAGCAAGCAATGAGCAGTTCTTC.

The CDR3 region is CASSEALQMYF. The CDR3 DNA sequence: TGTGCCAGCAGTGAAGCGCTTCAGATGTACTTC. The J gene is TRBJ2-4, the V gene TRBV2; D gene ambiguous. The CDR3 sequence is 11 residues long. Trimming took 0 bases from V and 15 from J, leaving 9 bases between them. The germline CDR1 and CDR2 sequences are SNHLY and FYNNEI.

The chain is built from TRBV5-1 and TRBJ1-1, with 7 bases lining up with TRBD1. The ends lost 0 bases at V and 8 bases at J; junction bases unmatched: 4. Germline-derived CDR1 and CDR2 are SGHRS and YFSETQ. This CDR3 has 13 residues. This CDR3 is CASSLAWDSEAFF. CDR3 DNA: TGCGCCAGCAGCTTGGCATGGGACAGCGAAGCTTTCTTT. Full variable domain (rest looked up from reference TRBV5-1 and TRBJ1-1): KAGVTQTPRYLIKTRGQQVTLSCSPISGHRSVSWYQQTPGQGLQFLFEYFSETQRNKGNFPGRFSGRQFSNSRSEMNVSTLELGDSALYLCASSLAWDSEAFFGQGTRLTVV.

This clone was found a few times. The chain has TRBV6-1 and TRBJ1-5; D is unclear. V lost 3 bases to trimming and J lost 4 bases, with 7 bases between them. The CDR3 consists of 13 residues. Looked up from germline, CDR1 is MNHNS and CDR2 is SASEGT. The CDR3 reads CASSERRNQPQHF. DNA of the CDR3: TGTGCCAGCAGTGAGAGGAGAAATCAGCCCCAGCATTTT.

This clone was found once. The genes are TRBV19 and TRBJ1-5, with 11 bases lining up with TRBD1. V dropped 5 bases and J dropped 4; count of bases not matched to a gene: 7. The CDR3 spans 16 residues. Germline-derived CDR1 and CDR2 are LNHDA and SQIVND (reference sequence). As DNA, the CDR3 is TGTGCCAGTAGTCTCGTCGGACAGGGGGCGAATCAGCCCCAGCATTTT. It encodes CASSLVGQGANQPQHF.

This chain connects TRBV7-8 to TRBJ1-2; perhaps TRBD1 as D (5 bases). Trimming shortened V by 1 base and J by 4 bases, and 13 bases separated the two germline ends. CDR3 size: 15 residues. From germline, CDR1 is SGHVS and CDR2 FQNEAQ. The CDR3 spells CASSLVQGGSYGYTF. In nucleotides, the CDR3 is TGTGCCAGCAGCTTAGTGCAGGGCGGGAGCTATGGCTACACCTTC.

The rearrangement joins TRBV7-2 to TRBJ2-2; maybe TRBD1 (5 bases). Germline assignment: CDR1 SGHTA and CDR2 FQGNSA. The V end lost 1 base, the J end lost 1 base, and 10 bases lay between the germline ends. There are 16 residues in the CDR3. The CDR3, as DNA: TGTGCCAGCAGCTTAGGGGCAGGGTGGAACACCGGGGAGCTGTTTTTT. It is translated as CASSLGAGWNTGELFF.

This chain's CDR3 is CASSSGTTFSNQPQHF. In nucleotides, the CDR3 is TGTGCCAGCAGCAGCGGGACAACTTTTAGCAATCAGCCCCAGCATTTT. This chain connects TRBV5-8 to TRBJ1-5, with D possibly matching TRBD1 (6 bases). CDR1 and CDR2 (germline): SGHTS, YDEGEE. The V gene lost 4 bases and the J gene lost 0 bases, with 14 bases spanning the gap. The CDR3 runs to 16 residues.

The chain carries TRBV9 and TRBJ1-2, with TRBD1 as a possible D gene (6 bases). V lost 4 bases and J lost 0, with 13 bases in between. Germline assignment: CDR1 SGDLS and CDR2 YYNGEE. The CDR3 length is 15 residues. The CDR3 region is CASSLTGSTNYGYTF. The DNA for the CDR3 is TGTGCCAGCAGCTTAACAGGGAGTACTAACTATGGCTACACCTTC.

The genes are TRBV7-2 and TRBJ2-2; D ambiguous. The CDR3 extends over 15 amino acids. CDR1 and CDR2 from the germline V gene are SGHTA and FQGNSA. V lost 0 bases, J lost 1 base, and 6 bases lay in between. CDR3 coding DNA: TGTGCCAGCAGCTTAGCCAGGTTGAACACCGGGGAGCTGTTTTTT. It translates to CASSLARLNTGELFF.

This clone was seen once. CDR3 protein: CASSLGLAGGLGGELFF. CDR3 nucleotide sequence: TGTGCCAGCAGCTTGGGACTAGCGGGGGGGCTCGGCGGGGAGCTGTTTTTT. The V gene is TRBV5-4, the J gene TRBJ2-2; 14 bases fit TRBD2. The ends lost 0 bases at V and 7 bases at J; junction bases unmatched: 5. CDR1 is SGHNT and CDR2 is YYREEE in the germline V gene (reference sequence). This CDR3 is built from 17 residues.